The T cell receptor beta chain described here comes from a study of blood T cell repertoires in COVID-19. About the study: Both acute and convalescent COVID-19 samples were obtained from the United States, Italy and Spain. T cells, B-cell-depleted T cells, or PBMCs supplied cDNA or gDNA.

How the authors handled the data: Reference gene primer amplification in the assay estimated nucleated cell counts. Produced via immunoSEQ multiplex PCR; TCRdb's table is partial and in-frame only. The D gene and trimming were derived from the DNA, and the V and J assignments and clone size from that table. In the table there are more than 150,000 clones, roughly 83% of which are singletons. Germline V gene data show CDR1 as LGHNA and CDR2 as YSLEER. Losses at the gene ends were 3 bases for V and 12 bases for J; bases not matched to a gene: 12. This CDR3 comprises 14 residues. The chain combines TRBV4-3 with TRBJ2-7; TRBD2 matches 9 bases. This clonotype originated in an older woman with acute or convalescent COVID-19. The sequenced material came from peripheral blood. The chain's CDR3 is CASSQEPSSGDRYF. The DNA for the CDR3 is TGCGCCAGCAGCCAGGAGCCGTCTAGCGGGGACCGGTACTTC.